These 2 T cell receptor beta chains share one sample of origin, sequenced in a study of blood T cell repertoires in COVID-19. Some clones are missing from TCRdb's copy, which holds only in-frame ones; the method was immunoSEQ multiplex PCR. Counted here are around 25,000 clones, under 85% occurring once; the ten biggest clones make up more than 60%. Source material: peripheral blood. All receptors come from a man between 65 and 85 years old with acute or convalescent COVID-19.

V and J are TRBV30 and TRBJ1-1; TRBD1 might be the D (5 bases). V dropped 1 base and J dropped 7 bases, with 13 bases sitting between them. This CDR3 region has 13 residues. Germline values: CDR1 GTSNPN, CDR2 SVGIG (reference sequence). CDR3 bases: TGTGCCTGGAGTGGCAGGGTGGACGGTGAAGCTTTCTTT. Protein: CAWSGRVDGEAFF.

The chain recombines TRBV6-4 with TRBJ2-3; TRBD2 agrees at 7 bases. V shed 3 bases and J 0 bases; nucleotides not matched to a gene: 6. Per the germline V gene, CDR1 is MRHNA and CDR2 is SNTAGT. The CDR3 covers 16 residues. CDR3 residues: CASSEVGRESTDTQYF. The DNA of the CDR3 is TGTGCCAGCAGTGAAGTTGGGCGGGAGAGCACAGATACGCAGTATTTT.